Following are 15 T cell receptor beta chains from one sample sequenced in a study of shared clonotypes between healthy human individuals. Only in-frame clones appear in the TCRdb table, and some are missing; sequencing was by immunoSEQ multiplex PCR. The table has approximately 460,000 clones, roughly 80% seen once. Sequenced input: PBMCs. The receptors come from a woman aged 35 to 49 in good health. Some clones in this sample may be carry-over from other donors' samples.

The chain is built from TRBV23-1 and TRBJ1-2; no clear D gene. TRBV23-1 is an ORF; its function is uncertain. The CDR3 is 10 amino acids. CDR3 amino acids: CANRGDGYTF. The CDR3, as DNA: TGCGCAAACCGTGGGGATGGCTACACCTTC.

The chain employs TRBV7-8 and TRBJ2-7; D might be TRBD2 (6 bases). The CDR3 has 13 amino acids. Germline-derived CDR1 and CDR2 are SGHVS and FQNEAQ. The germline V and J ends were trimmed by 1 base and 6 bases, with 10 bases remaining between them. In DNA, the CDR3 is TGTGCCAGCAGCTTAGTTGGAGGGTCCGAGCAGTACTTC. As protein: CASSLVGGSEQYF.

This chain joins TRBV7-3 and TRBJ1-2; 8 nucleotides align to TRBD1. Trimming took 5 bases from V and 7 from J; bases not matched to a gene: 9. This CDR3 spans 14 amino acids. Germline values: CDR1 SGHTA, CDR2 FQGTGA. CDR3 protein: CASSIPGQELGYTF. CDR3 nucleotides: TGTGCCAGCAGCATTCCGGGACAGGAACTTGGCTACACCTTC. Full variable domain (missing parts from reference TRBV7-3 and TRBJ1-2): GAGVSQTPSNKVTEKGKYVELRCDPISGHTALYWYRQSLGQGPEFLIYFQGTGAADDSGLPNDRFFAVRPEGSVSTLKIQRTERGDSAVYLCASSIPGQELGYTFGSGTRLTVV.

The chain has TRBV6-1 and TRBJ2-5; a possible D gene is TRBD1 (6 bases). Trimming removed 6 bases from V and 1 base from J, with 9 bases in between. CDR1 is MNHNS, CDR2 SASEGT, per germline. The CDR3 is 13 residues long. The CDR3 sequence: CASRQGTQETQYF. In DNA, the CDR3 is TGTGCCAGCAGGCAGGGGACCCAAGAGACCCAGTACTTC.

This chain connects TRBV29-1 to TRBJ1-2; a weak D match, TRBD1 (6 bases). The CDR3 has 15 amino acids. The V and J ends lost 3 bases and 4 bases respectively, with 18 bases between them. Germline CDR1 and CDR2: SQVTM and ANQGSEA. CDR3 nucleotide sequence: TGCAGCGTTGATCCCCCAGGGGCGTTTCGCTATGGCTACACCTTC. It encodes CSVDPPGAFRYGYTF.

This clone came up once. This chain links TRBV7-2 with TRBJ2-3, with a weak D call TRBD2 (5 bases). Looked up from germline, CDR1 is SGHTA and CDR2 is FQGNSA. The CDR3 sequence is 14 residues long. Trimming took off 1 base at V and 4 bases at J, with 9 bases between the two ends. This chain's CDR3 is CASSLGAAADTQYF. CDR3 DNA: TGTGCCAGCAGCTTAGGAGCGGCGGCAGATACGCAGTATTTT.

This clone occurred many times. The chain links TRBV9 to TRBJ2-1, with 12 bases that match TRBD2. The CDR3 runs 15 residues. CDR1 SGDLS and CDR2 YYNGEE come from the germline V gene. V gave up 0 bases and J gave up 6 bases; unmatched junction bases: 1. The CDR3 loop reads CASSVGLAGVNEQFF. CDR3 in DNA: TGTGCCAGCAGCGTAGGACTAGCGGGAGTCAATGAGCAGTTCTTC.

The chain has TRBV4-1 and TRBJ2-3; TRBD2 agrees at 9 bases. This CDR3 is 15 amino acids long. Germline assignment: CDR1 MGHRA and CDR2 YSYEKL. With V trimmed by 3 bases and J by 6 bases, 7 bases remained unmatched. Written as DNA, the CDR3 is TGCGCCAGCAGCCATGTGGGACTAGCCCCGGATACGCAGTATTTT. Residues: CASSHVGLAPDTQYF.

This rearrangement joins TRBV5-1 to TRBJ2-7; the match to TRBD2 covers 7 bases. Trimming took 0 bases from V and 0 from J; bases not matched to a gene: 15. This CDR3 region has 19 residues. Per the germline V gene, CDR1 is SGHRS and CDR2 is YFSETQ. The CDR3: CASSLAPLASGRSSYEQYF. The CDR3 DNA follows: TGCGCCAGCAGCTTGGCTCCCTTGGCTAGCGGCCGAAGCTCCTACGAGCAGTACTTC. The full variable domain, with the rest looked up from reference TRBV5-1 and TRBJ2-7, is KAGVTQTPRYLIKTRGQQVTLSCSPISGHRSVSWYQQTPGQGLQFLFEYFSETQRNKGNFPGRFSGRQFSNSRSEMNVSTLELGDSALYLCASSLAPLASGRSSYEQYFGPGTRLTVT.

This clone appeared once. This chain uses TRBV7-9 with TRBJ2-7; TRBD1 aligns across 7 bases. The CDR3 contains 16 residues. V shed 1 base and J 0 bases; nucleotides not matched to a gene: 6. CDR1 SEHNR and CDR2 FQNEAQ come from the germline V gene (reference sequence). Here the CDR3 DNA reads TGTGCCAGCAGCTTAGACGGGACAGAAGGCTCCTACGAGCAGTACTTC. Translated, it gives CASSLDGTEGSYEQYF.

As concerns this clone: This may stem from a read error, because a much larger clone lies one nucleotide away. The chain uses TRBV2 and TRBJ2-1, with TRBD2 matching 12 bases. This CDR3 contains 14 residues. Per the germline V gene, CDR1 is SNHLY and CDR2 is FYNNEI. Trimming removed 7 bases from V and 9 bases from J; junction bases left unmatched: 7. CDR3 coding DNA: TGTGCCAGCATCCTCGAACTAGCGGGAGGTGAGCAGTTCTTC. This encodes CASILELAGGEQFF.

CDR3 residues: CASSLQPGLVTGEQFF. For the CDR3, the DNA is TGTGCCAGCAGCTTACAGCCGGGACTAGTTACTGGTGAGCAGTTCTTC. The rearrangement links TRBV9 to TRBJ2-1; 8 nucleotides agree with TRBD2. The germline gives CDR1 SGDLS, CDR2 YYNGEE. Losses at the gene ends were 4 bases for V and 9 bases for J; bases not matched to a gene: 15. The CDR3 spans 16 residues.

This clone has more than one count but fewer than ten. This sequence joins TRBV4-3 and TRBJ2-1, with 9 bases fitting TRBD2. This CDR3 spans 16 amino acids. Germline trimming cut 3 bases from V and 4 bases from J; bases unmatched to any gene: 7. Germline V gene data show CDR1 as LGHNA and CDR2 as YSLEER. The CDR3 DNA reads as TGCGCCAGCAGCCAGGCGACTAGCGGAGTTTACAATGAGCAGTTCTTC. Translated, it gives CASSQATSGVYNEQFF.

The chain recombines TRBV7-2 with TRBJ2-7; 7 positions agree with TRBD2. The CDR3 spans 17 residues. Unmatched junction bases numbered 11, after V lost 1 base and J lost 2 bases. CDR1 is SGHTA, CDR2 FQGNSA, per germline. The CDR3 coding sequence is TGTGCCAGCAGCTTAGTTGGCGGCGGGAGTCCCCCCTACGAGCAGTACTTC. As protein: CASSLVGGGSPPYEQYF.

V and J are TRBV4-2 and TRBJ1-4; D might be TRBD1 (5 bases). Deletions cut 0 bases from V and 4 bases from J, with 9 bases between. The germline gives CDR1 LGHNA, CDR2 YNFKEQ. The CDR3 has 15 amino acids. CDR3 sequence reads: CASSQERGRNEKLFF. In DNA form, the CDR3 reads TGTGCCAGCAGCCAAGAAAGGGGCCGTAATGAAAAACTGTTTTTT.